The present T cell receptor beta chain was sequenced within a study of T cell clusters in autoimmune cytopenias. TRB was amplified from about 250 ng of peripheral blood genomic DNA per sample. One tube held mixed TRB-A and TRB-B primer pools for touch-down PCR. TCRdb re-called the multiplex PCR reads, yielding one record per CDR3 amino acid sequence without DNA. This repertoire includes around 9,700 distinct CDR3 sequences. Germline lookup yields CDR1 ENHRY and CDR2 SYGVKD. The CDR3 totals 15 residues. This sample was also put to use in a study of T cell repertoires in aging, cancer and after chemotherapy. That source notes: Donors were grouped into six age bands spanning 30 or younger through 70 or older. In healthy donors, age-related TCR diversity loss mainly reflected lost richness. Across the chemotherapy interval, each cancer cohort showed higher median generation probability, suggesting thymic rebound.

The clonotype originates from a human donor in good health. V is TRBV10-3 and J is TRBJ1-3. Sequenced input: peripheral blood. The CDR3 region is CAISELGLSGNTIYF.